One sample yielded the 6 T cell receptor beta chains listed below, sequenced in a study of PD-1 blockade in classical Hodgkin lymphoma. TCRdb's copy holds only in-frame clones and misses some; the assay was immunoSEQ multiplex PCR. The sample consists of more than 11,000 clones, about 80% of them appearing once. Each of the patients experienced relapse following autologous stem cell transplantation, and their brentuximab vedotin exposure differed. This specimen consisted of peripheral blood mononuclear cells (PBMCs), obtained at baseline. The receptors shown here come from a human donor with classical Hodgkin lymphoma.

The rearrangement joins TRBV6-6 to TRBJ1-1, with D possibly being TRBD1 (5 bases). This CDR3 spans 13 amino acids. V gave up 2 bases and J gave up 2 bases, with 6 bases separating them. Germline V CDR1 and CDR2: MNHNY, SVGAGI (reference sequence). The CDR3 is CASSYDRNTEAFF. In nucleotides, the CDR3 is TGTGCCAGCAGTTACGACAGAAACACTGAAGCTTTCTTT.

The chain combines TRBV7-9 with TRBJ1-2; D is undetermined. This CDR3 region has 13 residues. Germline lookup yields CDR1 SEHNR and CDR2 FQNEAQ (reference sequence). The germline V and J ends were trimmed by 4 bases and 0 bases, with 6 bases remaining between them. The CDR3 DNA sequence: TGTGCCAGCAGCTACGACACTAACTATGGCTACACCTTC. Amino acid sequence: CASSYDTNYGYTF.

V is TRBV5-5 and J is TRBJ2-5; D uncertain. Germline V gene data show CDR1 as SGHKS and CDR2 as YYEKEE (reference sequence). The CDR3 is 15 amino acids. V was pared by 2 bases and J by 2 bases, with 13 bases between. The DNA of the CDR3 is TGTGCCAGCAGCTTACGTCGGCAGCTACAAGAGACCCAGTACTTC. As protein: CASSLRRQLQETQYF.

The CDR3 sequence is CSTELVNTGELFF. CDR3 DNA: TGCAGCACCGAACTTGTAAACACCGGGGAGCTGTTTTTT. The chain links TRBV29-1 to TRBJ2-2; unclear D gene. The V and J ends lost 8 bases and 2 bases respectively, with 12 bases between them. The length of the CDR3 is 13 residues. CDR1 is SQVTM, CDR2 ANQGSEA, per germline.

The V call is TRBV2, the J call TRBJ2-3, with D perhaps TRBD2 (6 bases). This CDR3 has 12 residues. Trimming left V 8 bases short and J 2 bases short, with 8 bases between. Germline V gives CDR1 SNHLY, CDR2 FYNNEI. CDR3 coding DNA: TGTGCCAGCGGGGGGTACACAGATACGCAGTATTTT. It specifies CASGGYTDTQYF. Looking up the rest from reference TRBV2 and TRBJ2-3 gives the full variable domain: EPEVTQTPSHQVTQMGQEVILRCVPISNHLYFYWYRQILGQKVEFLVSFYNNEISEKSEIFDDQFSVERPDGSNFTLKIRSTKLEDSAMYFCASGGYTDTQYFGPGTRLTVL.

The rearrangement uses TRBV28 and TRBJ1-6; 7 bases agree with TRBD1. CDR3 length: 17 residues. Germline V gives CDR1 MDHEN, CDR2 SYDVKM. V gave up 4 bases and J gave up 6 bases; unmatched junction bases: 12. As DNA, the CDR3 is TGTGCCAGCAGTTCCGCCCAGGGACAGCGGACTAATTCACCCCTCCACTTT. Translated, it gives CASSSAQGQRTNSPLHF.